The next 14 T cell receptor beta chains were all read from a single sample in a study of cytomegalovirus exposure and HLA in healthy donors. Method: immunoSEQ multiplex PCR; TCRdb's copy keeps in-frame clones and lacks some. The table shows some 180,000 clones, with around nine tenths occurring only once. The sequenced sample was PBMCs. The receptors were sampled from a young man in good health and CMV-seropositive.

The chain carries TRBV5-3 and TRBJ2-7, with 8 bases that match TRBD2. TRBV5-3 is filed as an ORF, its function uncertain. With 0 bases clipped from V and 8 bases from J, the junction kept 4 bases outside the gene matches. This CDR3 comprises 13 residues. The CDR3 spells CARSLASGGQQYF. For the CDR3, the DNA is TGTGCCAGAAGCTTGGCCTCGGGGGGGCAGCAGTACTTC.

The V call is TRBV29-1, the J call TRBJ1-2, with a tentative D call TRBD1 (5 bases). This CDR3 has 12 residues. Germline V gene lookup returns CDR1 SQVTM and CDR2 ANQGSEA. The germline V and J ends were trimmed by 3 bases and 5 bases, with 10 bases remaining between them. CDR3 in amino acids: CSVDTGDYGYTF. Written as DNA, the CDR3 is TGCAGCGTTGATACGGGGGATTATGGCTACACCTTC. The whole variable domain, remainder taken from reference TRBV29-1 and TRBJ1-2, is SAVISQKPSRDICQRGTSLTIQCQVDSQVTMMFWYRQQPGQSLTLIATANQGSEATYESGFVIDKFPISRPNLTFSTLTVSNMSPEDSSIYLCSVDTGDYGYTFGSGTRLTVV.

This chain links TRBV19 with TRBJ1-6; D is unclear. The CDR3 totals 14 residues. Germline CDR1 reads LNHDA; CDR2 reads SQIVND (reference sequence). The V end was cut by 5 bases, the J end by 8 bases, with 13 bases between. CDR3 coding DNA: TGTGCCAGTAGTTCGGCCAGATTCGATTCACCCCTCCACTTT. Protein product: CASSSARFDSPLHF. The entire variable domain, with the rest obtained from reference TRBV19 and TRBJ1-6, is as follows: DGGITQSPKYLFRKEGQNVTLSCEQNLNHDAMYWYRQDPGQGLRLIYYSQIVNDFQKGDIAEGYSVSREKKESFPLTVTSAQKNPTAFYLCASSSARFDSPLHFGNGTRLTVT.

About this clone: Other DNA sequences within the sample encode an identical CDR3. The V gene is TRBV9, the J gene TRBJ1-2, with D tentatively TRBD1 (5 bases). Trimming removed 0 bases at V and 2 bases at J, with 5 bases between. Germline V gene sequence: CDR1 SGDLS, CDR2 YYNGEE. The CDR3 spans 13 residues. The CDR3 loop reads CASSVGQNYGYTF. The CDR3 region has the DNA TGTGCCAGCAGCGTAGGACAGAACTATGGCTACACCTTC.

V is TRBV28 and J is TRBJ1-2; a weak D match, TRBD1 (6 bases). In germline, CDR1 is MDHEN, CDR2 SYDVKM. This CDR3 is built from 12 residues. The V gene lost 7 bases and the J gene lost 6 bases, with 12 bases spanning the gap. The CDR3, as DNA: TGTGCCAGCAACTACAGGGACAATGGCTACACCTTC. It encodes CASNYRDNGYTF.

This sequence joins TRBV18 and TRBJ2-2; TRBD1 might be the D (5 bases). The germline V gene encodes CDR1 KGHSH and CDR2 LQKENI. This CDR3 has 14 residues. Between the trimmed V and J ends, which lost 2 bases and 8 bases, there was a span of 12 bases. The CDR3 region has the DNA TGTGCCAGCTCACCAGAGGCGAACAGGGGGGAGCTGTTTTTT. Protein: CASSPEANRGELFF.

The chain is built from TRBV5-4 and TRBJ2-3; 7 positions match TRBD1. The trim removed 0 bases at V and 7 bases at J, leaving 5 bases unmatched. The length of the CDR3 is 14 residues. CDR1 is SGHNT and CDR2 is YYREEE in the germline V gene (reference sequence). CDR3 in amino acids: CASSLGTGENTQYF. The CDR3 DNA is TGTGCCAGCAGCTTGGGAACAGGGGAAAATACGCAGTATTTT. The variable domain in full, completed from reference TRBV5-4 and TRBJ2-3, reads ETGVTQSPTHLIKTRGQQVTLRCSSQSGHNTVSWYQQALGQGPQFIFQYYREEENGRGNFPPRFSGLQFPNYSSELNVNALELDDSALYLCASSLGTGENTQYFGPGTRLTVL.

The rearrangement joins TRBV6-6 to TRBJ2-1, with D tentatively TRBD2 (5 bases). Trimming removed 6 bases from V and 10 bases from J, with 10 bases in between. Germline values: CDR1 MNHNY, CDR2 SVGAGI (reference sequence). CDR3 size: 11 residues. The CDR3 DNA sequence: TGTGCCAGCAGGCGGGTCTTCGAGCAGTTCTTC. Protein sequence: CASRRVFEQFF.

The chain combines TRBV7-6 with TRBJ2-7, with TRBD1 identical over 9 bases. This CDR3 comprises 12 residues. V shed 5 bases, J shed 5 bases, and the junction held 1 base outside the gene matches. The germline V gene has CDR1 SGHVS and CDR2 FNYEAQ. The CDR3 DNA sequence: TGTGCCAGCAGCACAGGGGGCAACGAGCAGTACTTC. Translated: CASSTGGNEQYF.

J is TRBJ2-5 and V is TRBV6-1, with TRBD1 matching over 8 bases. The junction had 6 bases not matched to a gene; V was cut back by 4 bases and J by 5 bases. The V gene's germline CDR1 is MNHNS and CDR2 SASEGT. This CDR3 region has 14 residues. The CDR3 sequence is CASSGAGGLETQYF. The CDR3 DNA is TGTGCCAGCAGTGGGGCAGGGGGCTTGGAGACCCAGTACTTC.

The chain links TRBV6-1 to TRBJ1-1; no reliable D call. V was pared by 5 bases and J by 1 base, with 8 bases between. CDR1 and CDR2 (germline): MNHNS, SASEGT. CDR3 length: 13 amino acids. The CDR3 nucleotides are TGTGCCAGCAGTACATCGGCGAACACTGAAGCTTTCTTT. Its protein product is CASSTSANTEAFF.

This chain connects TRBV27 to TRBJ2-1; TRBD1 agrees at 8 bases. The V and J ends lost 3 bases and 9 bases, in that order; junction bases with no gene match: 4. The CDR3 has 13 residues. CDR1 and CDR2 (germline): MNHEY, SMNVEV (reference sequence). CDR3 bases: TGTGCCAGCAGTTTTCCAGGGGGCGGTGAGCAGTTCTTC. This encodes CASSFPGGGEQFF.

This sequence joins TRBV13 and TRBJ2-7; 11 nucleotides agree with TRBD2. The CDR3 runs to 14 residues. Germline values: CDR1 PRHDT, CDR2 FYEKMQ (reference sequence). V lost 3 bases and J lost 3; bases outside the gene matches: 1. CDR3 bases: TGTGCCAGCAGCTTTGGGACTAGCGGCTACGAGCAGTACTTC. It is translated as CASSFGTSGYEQYF.

The rearrangement uses TRBV27 and TRBJ1-1; D call uncertain. The V gene lost 5 bases and the J gene lost 7 bases, with 14 bases spanning the gap. CDR1 MNHEY and CDR2 SMNVEV come from the germline V gene (reference sequence). The CDR3 runs 13 residues. The CDR3 nucleotides read TGTGCCAGCAGTGGGGTCCCGGGGAATGAAGCTTTCTTT. Translated: CASSGVPGNEAFF.